This passage covers 28 T cell receptor beta chains from one sample sequenced in a study of T cell repertoires in cytomegalovirus infection. TCRdb re-analysed the reads in MiXCR, keeping a single row per CDR3 protein. The sample gives approximately 290,000 distinct CDR3 sequences, 25% of which show up once; approximately 13% is in the top ten. The sequenced sample was PBMCs. The receptors were sampled from a human donor in good health (CMV status not recorded). Some clones in this sample may be carry-over from other donors' samples.

The table lists this clonotype with a few counts. The chain combines TRBV29-1 with TRBJ1-2, with a weak D call TRBD1 (5 bases). Germline loops: CDR1 SQVTM, CDR2 ANQGSEA. Between the trimmed V and J ends, which lost 6 bases and 1 base, there was a span of 12 bases. The CDR3 runs 13 residues. CDR3 in DNA: TGCAGCGTCATGGACACGGTTAACTATGGCTACACCTTC. It encodes CSVMDTVNYGYTF.

The J gene is TRBJ2-1, the V gene TRBV27, with 7 bases that match TRBD2. The length of the CDR3 is 14 residues. Germline V gene data show CDR1 as MNHEY and CDR2 as SMNVEV (reference sequence). J lost 9 bases, V lost 6 bases, and 11 bases had no gene match. CDR3 residues: CASSPTAGVIEQFF. In DNA form, the CDR3 reads TGTGCCAGCAGCCCTACGGCGGGAGTAATTGAGCAGTTCTTC.

This clonotype was found many times. The chain carries TRBV7-6 and TRBJ2-6; maybe TRBD2 (7 bases). Germline assignment: CDR1 SGHVS and CDR2 FNYEAQ. The CDR3 is made up of 18 amino acids. V was pared by 4 bases and J by 2 bases, with 18 bases between. In DNA, the CDR3 is TGTGCCAGCAGCTCCACAACGGGCGGGGGCGCTGGGGCCAACGTCCTGACTTTC. The encoded protein is CASSSTTGGGAGANVLTF.

This chain connects TRBV28 to TRBJ2-5, with 7 positions matching TRBD1. With V trimmed by 3 bases and J by 6 bases, 4 bases remained unmatched. CDR3 length: 13 residues. Germline values: CDR1 MDHEN, CDR2 SYDVKM. The chain's CDR3 is CASSFGRGKTQYF. Here the CDR3 DNA reads TGTGCCAGCAGTTTTGGCAGGGGGAAGACCCAGTACTTC.

This clonotype turned up a few times. This rearrangement joins TRBV10-1 to TRBJ1-4; D is ambiguous. The germline V gene encodes CDR1 WNHNN and CDR2 SYGVQD (reference sequence). Trimming pared 3 bases from V and 8 bases from J, leaving 16 bases between. CDR3 size: 15 residues. CDR3 amino acids: CASSDFKGYGEKLFF. For the CDR3, the DNA is TGCGCCAGCAGTGACTTCAAGGGTTACGGGGAAAAACTGTTTTTT.

The sample holds a few counts of this clonotype. The rearrangement links TRBV12-3 or TRBV12-4 to TRBJ2-7, with TRBD1 matching over 7 bases. This CDR3 contains 14 residues. V trimming: 2 bases; J trimming: 4 bases; junction bases outside the gene matches: 5. CDR3 coding DNA: TGTGCCAGCAGTTTACTCGGGACAGAGTACGAGCAGTACTTC. This gives the protein CASSLLGTEYEQYF.

The DNA of the CDR3 is TGCAGTGCTAGAGACCGTCGGACAGGGAGTGAGCAGTTCTTC. This translates into CSARDRRTGSEQFF. The chain couples TRBV20-1 to TRBJ2-1; 8 bases agree with TRBD1. CDR1 is DFQATT, CDR2 SNEGSKA, per germline (reference sequence). The CDR3 loop spans 14 amino acids. The J segment lost 9 bases and the V segment lost 0 bases, leaving 7 bases of the junction unmatched.

V is TRBV4-2 and J is TRBJ2-1; D remains unclear. The CDR3 has 14 residues. Germline-derived CDR1 and CDR2 are LGHNA and YNFKEQ. Trimming shortened V by 2 bases and J by 4 bases, and 9 bases separated the two germline ends. CDR3 in DNA: TGTGCCAGCAGCCAAAGCGCGGCGTACAATGAGCAGTTCTTC. Protein sequence: CASSQSAAYNEQFF.

The chain joins TRBV7-6 to TRBJ2-1, with TRBD2 identical over 10 bases. The CDR3 covers 17 residues. V shed 4 bases and J 2 bases; nucleotides not matched to a gene: 8. CDR1 and CDR2 from the germline V gene are SGHVS and FNYEAQ. CDR3 protein: CASSSLSSGRTYNEQFF. CDR3 sequence (DNA): TGTGCCAGCAGCTCCCTTTCTAGCGGGAGAACCTACAATGAGCAGTTCTTC.

The chain uses TRBV6-6 and TRBJ2-2; 8 bases are a match to TRBD2. V lost 2 bases and J lost 3; bases outside the gene matches: 2. Germline V gives CDR1 MNHNY, CDR2 SVGAGI (reference sequence). CDR3 length equals 15 residues. DNA for the CDR3: TGTGCCAGCAGTTACCGGGGGGGGCACACCGGGGAGCTGTTTTTT. Its translation: CASSYRGGHTGELFF.

This clonotype was counted only a few times. V usage is TRBV12-3 or TRBV12-4 and J usage is TRBJ2-1; D is unclear. The V end was cut by 6 bases, the J end by 3 bases, with 15 bases between. The CDR3 extends over 15 amino acids. The CDR3 reads CASRRPGLNYNEQFF. The CDR3 nucleotides read TGTGCCAGCAGGCGACCGGGTCTGAACTACAATGAGCAGTTCTTC.

This clonotype showed up just a few times. The V and J genes are TRBV7-2 and TRBJ1-1, with 9 bases that match TRBD1. The ends lost 0 bases at V and 12 bases at J; junction bases unmatched: 17. This CDR3 contains 17 residues. In germline, CDR1 is SGHTA, CDR2 FQGNSA. The chain's CDR3 is CASSLAPGKGQGKETFF. DNA for the CDR3: TGTGCCAGCAGCTTAGCTCCCGGTAAAGGACAGGGGAAGGAAACTTTCTTT. Together with reference TRBV7-2 and TRBJ1-1, the CDR3 gives the full variable domain: GAGVSQSPSNKVTEKGKDVELRCDPISGHTALYWYRQSLGQGLEFLIYFQGNSAPDKSGLPSDRFSAERTGGSVSTLTIQRTQQEDSAVYLCASSLAPGKGQGKETFFGQGTRLTVV.

This clonotype was found many times. The genes are TRBV7-2 and TRBJ1-1; no reliable D call. This CDR3 contains 14 residues. Trimming removed 4 bases at V and 1 base at J, with 10 bases between. Germline values: CDR1 SGHTA, CDR2 FQGNSA. The DNA for the CDR3 is TGTGCCAGCAGCTGGAGGGCGCGGAACACTGAAGCTTTCTTT. Its translation: CASSWRARNTEAFF.

This clonotype was counted many times. The chain carries TRBV7-2 and TRBJ2-7, with D possibly TRBD1 on 6 matching bases. This CDR3 has 14 residues. The germline V gene encodes CDR1 SGHTA and CDR2 FQGNSA. V lost 3 bases and J 4 bases, leaving 13 bases between the germline ends. CDR3 protein: CASSFDRWTYEQYF. CDR3 sequence (DNA): TGTGCCAGCAGCTTCGACAGGTGGACTTACGAGCAGTACTTC. Combining the CDR3 with reference TRBV7-2 and TRBJ2-7 gives the whole variable domain GAGVSQSPSNKVTEKGKDVELRCDPISGHTALYWYRQSLGQGLEFLIYFQGNSAPDKSGLPSDRFSAERTGGSVSTLTIQRTQQEDSAVYLCASSFDRWTYEQYFGPGTRLTVT.

This clonotype occurred a few times. The chain links TRBV29-1 to TRBJ2-7, with 7 bases lining up with TRBD1. Germline assignment: CDR1 SQVTM and CDR2 ANQGSEA. The CDR3 is 12 amino acids. J gave up 3 bases and V 7 bases, and 6 bases lay outside the gene matches. The CDR3 DNA reads TGCAGCGCCGGGGACAGCGTCTACGAGCAGTACTTC. Translation: CSAGDSVYEQYF.

This clonotype was observed a handful of times. The rearrangement links TRBV14 to TRBJ1-3; D remains unclear. Germline loops: CDR1 SGHDN, CDR2 FVKESK. The CDR3 runs to 13 residues. Trimming cost V 1 base and J 4 bases, with 5 bases left between them. This chain's CDR3 is CASSQVGGNTIYF. The CDR3 nucleotides are TGTGCCAGCAGCCAAGTTGGGGGAAACACCATATATTTT.

This clonotype occurred many times. V gene TRBV7-9 combines with J gene TRBJ1-1, with a weak D call TRBD1 (6 bases). The germline V and J ends were trimmed by 3 bases and 0 bases, with 14 bases remaining between them. Germline CDR1 is SEHNR and CDR2 is FQNEAQ (reference sequence). The CDR3 loop spans 16 amino acids. DNA for the CDR3: TGTGCCAGCAGCTTCACAGGGTCGAATTTGAACACTGAAGCTTTCTTT. Its protein is CASSFTGSNLNTEAFF.

This clonotype was seen only a few times. J is TRBJ2-2 and V is TRBV5-4, with D perhaps assigned TRBD1 or TRBD2 (5 bases each). The CDR3 totals 16 residues. Looked up from germline, CDR1 is SGHNT and CDR2 is YYREEE (reference sequence). V shed 5 bases and J shed 0 bases, with 14 bases lying between them. This CDR3 is CASRGPQAANTGELFF. The CDR3 DNA reads as TGTGCCAGCAGGGGACCACAGGCCGCGAACACCGGGGAGCTGTTTTTT.

This clonotype was seen many times. The chain links TRBV7-2 to TRBJ1-1; TRBD1 aligns across 7 bases. CDR1 and CDR2 (germline): SGHTA, FQGNSA. The trim removed 4 bases at V and 0 bases at J, leaving 5 bases unmatched. This CDR3 contains 15 residues. The CDR3 here is CASSSDRQLNTEAFF. For the CDR3, the DNA is TGTGCCAGCAGCTCGGACAGGCAGTTGAACACTGAAGCTTTCTTT.

This clonotype was seen more than once but under ten times. This chain links TRBV6-1 with TRBJ2-1; TRBD2 might be the D (6 bases). Germline V gene lookup returns CDR1 MNHNS and CDR2 SASEGT. Trimming pared 3 bases from V and 5 bases from J, leaving 14 bases between. The CDR3 loop spans 15 amino acids. The CDR3 sequence is CASSEEGIPNNEQFF. The DNA of the CDR3 is TGTGCCAGCAGTGAGGAGGGAATCCCGAACAATGAGCAGTTCTTC.

This clonotype was counted once. The genes are TRBV28 and TRBJ2-1; possibly TRBD1 or TRBD2 for D (5 bases each). Per the germline V gene, CDR1 is MDHEN and CDR2 is SYDVKM. The CDR3 runs 14 residues. V was clipped by 6 bases and J by 8 bases, with 17 bases between them. The CDR3 coding sequence is TGTGCCAGCAGACGGGACGGTCGTGGGTATGAGCAGTTCTTC. Translated: CASRRDGRGYEQFF.

The rearrangement uses TRBV28 and TRBJ1-5; D is ambiguous. Per the germline V gene, CDR1 is MDHEN and CDR2 is SYDVKM. This CDR3 is 14 amino acids long. The ends were cut back, 6 bases at V and 4 bases at J, with 13 bases in the middle. CDR3: CASSSRMGNQPQHF. CDR3 bases: TGTGCCAGCAGCTCCCGGATGGGGAATCAGCCCCAGCATTTT.

As for this clonotype: At one end the junction does not follow the germline gene, possibly because of a read error. The J gene is TRBJ2-7, the V gene TRBV7-2; 11 bases line up with TRBD2. The CDR3 is 14 amino acids. The germline V gene has CDR1 SGHTA and CDR2 FQGNSA. CDR3 DNA: TGTGCCAGCGGCTTAGCGGGGGGGGCCTACGAGCAGTACTTC. The encoded protein is CASGLAGGAYEQYF. The full variable domain, completed using reference TRBV7-2 and TRBJ2-7, is GAGVSQSPSNKVTEKGKDVELRCDPISGHTALYWYRQSLGQGLEFLIYFQGNSAPDKSGLPSDRFSAERTGGSVSTLTIQRTQQEDSAVYLCASGLAGGAYEQYFGPGTRLTVT.

The chain's CDR3 is CASRGRRSSNQPQHF. Written as DNA, the CDR3 is TGTGCCAGCAGAGGCCGACGGAGTAGCAATCAGCCCCAGCATTTT. The chain couples TRBV2 to TRBJ1-5, with D unresolved. The CDR3 runs 15 residues. Trimming took off 6 bases at V and 0 bases at J, with 12 bases between the two ends. The germline CDR1 and CDR2 sequences are SNHLY and FYNNEI. Full variable domain (rest looked up from reference TRBV2 and TRBJ1-5): EPEVTQTPSHQVTQMGQEVILRCVPISNHLYFYWYRQILGQKVEFLVSFYNNEISEKSEIFDDQFSVERPDGSNFTLKIRSTKLEDSAMYFCASRGRRSSNQPQHFGDGTRLSIL.

This clonotype was seen only once. The V call is TRBV12-3 or TRBV12-4, the J call TRBJ1-1, with 7 bases lining up with TRBD1. There are 12 residues in the CDR3. With 6 bases clipped from V and 11 bases from J, the junction kept 9 bases outside the gene matches. CDR3 nucleotide sequence: TGTGCCAGCAGGTTTGAGGGGGCTTCTGCTTTCTTT. Translated, it gives CASRFEGASAFF.

This clonotype was detected ten times or more. This chain's CDR3 is CASSAPGLAVNEQFF. CDR3 nucleotide sequence: TGTGCCAGCAGCGCCCCGGGACTAGCGGTTAATGAGCAGTTCTTC. The V call is TRBV7-9, the J call TRBJ2-1, with 11 bases fitting TRBD2. Germline CDR1 reads SEHNR; CDR2 reads FQNEAQ (reference sequence). The CDR3 length is 15 residues. J was trimmed by 7 bases and V by 5 bases; bases with no gene match: 7.

This clonotype was seen a handful of times. In nucleotides, the CDR3 is TGTGCCAGCAGTCCGGACAGCAATGAGCAGTTCTTC. It translates to CASSPDSNEQFF. The chain uses TRBV12-3 or TRBV12-4 and TRBJ2-1, with a possible D match to TRBD1 (6 bases). This CDR3 contains 12 residues. Trimming took 5 bases from V and 6 from J, leaving 8 bases between them.

This clonotype has only one observation. The chain is built from TRBV29-1 and TRBJ2-2; D might be TRBD2 (5 bases). Trimming took 4 bases from V and 5 from J, leaving 14 bases between them. CDR3 size: 14 residues. Germline CDR1 is SQVTM and CDR2 is ANQGSEA. CDR3 in DNA: TGCAGCGTTGGTAGAGGGTTGAGTACCGGGGAGCTGTTTTTT. Protein: CSVGRGLSTGELFF.